This TCR beta chain emerged from a study of T cells in Graves' hyperthyroidism and ophthalmopathy. The overall study: At the time of initial diagnosis and before any treatment, peripheral blood was collected. Findings and limits, study-wide: Ophthalmopathy got predicted by the model a median approximately 6 months before its onset. Clonotypes that were expanded in thyroid above 0.001 mostly appeared in blood too.

At first hyperthyroidism diagnosis, before any ophthalmopathy symptoms, the blood sample was collected. Researchers amplified the TCR beta CDR3 regions from RNA transcripts. A set of HTBI primers served as the primers for a first-round RT-PCR of the TCR CDR3. A single record per CDR3 protein comes from TCRdb applying MiXCR to the multiplex PCR reads. The table includes about 380,000 distinct CDR3 sequences, 13% detected once. As concerns this clonotype: Antigen: not known.

V was pared by 8 bases and J by 1 base, with 9 bases of the junction left unmatched. Germline loops: CDR1 SQVTM, CDR2 ANQGSEA. This CDR3 region has 14 residues. Sequenced input: blood. The chain joins TRBV29-1 to TRBJ1-1; 8 bases are a match to TRBD1. This sequence was found in a man aged 25-45 years with Graves' hyperthyroidism that later progressed to Graves' ophthalmopathy. The CDR3 loop is CSPSGGTGNTEAFF. In nucleotides, the CDR3 is TGCAGCCCGTCCGGGGGGACAGGGAACACTGAAGCTTTCTTT.